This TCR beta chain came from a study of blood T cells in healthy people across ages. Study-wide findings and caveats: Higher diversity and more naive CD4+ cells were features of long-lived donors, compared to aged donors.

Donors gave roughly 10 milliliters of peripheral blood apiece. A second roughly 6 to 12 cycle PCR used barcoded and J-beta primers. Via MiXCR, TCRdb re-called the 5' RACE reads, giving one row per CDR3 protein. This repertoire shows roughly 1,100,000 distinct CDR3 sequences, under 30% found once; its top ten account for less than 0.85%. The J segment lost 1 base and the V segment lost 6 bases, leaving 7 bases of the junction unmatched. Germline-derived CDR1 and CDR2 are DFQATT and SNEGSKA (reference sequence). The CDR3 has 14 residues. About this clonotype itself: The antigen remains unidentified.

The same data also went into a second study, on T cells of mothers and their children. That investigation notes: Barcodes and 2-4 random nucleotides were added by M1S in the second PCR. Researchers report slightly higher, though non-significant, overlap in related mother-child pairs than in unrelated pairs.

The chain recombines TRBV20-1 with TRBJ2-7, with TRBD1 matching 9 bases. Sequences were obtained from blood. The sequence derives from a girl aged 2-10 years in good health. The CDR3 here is CSAPAQGASYEQYF. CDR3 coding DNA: TGCAGTGCACCAGCACAGGGGGCTTCCTACGAGCAGTACTTC.